This T cell receptor (beta chain) was sequenced during a study of OX40 agonist ivuxolimab in advanced cancers. The repertoire was sequenced with immunoSEQ multiplex PCR; TCRdb's copy has only in-frame clones and lacks some. The table lists about 80,000 clones, around 89% of them singletons. The CDR3 has 14 amino acids. The germline V gene encodes CDR1 SGHRS and CDR2 YFSETQ. Trimming removed 4 bases at V and 0 bases at J, with 10 bases between. The sequenced sample was CD4+ or CD8+ T cells sorted from blood, obtained in a trial of the OX40 agonist ivuxolimab. V is TRBV5-1 and J is TRBJ1-1; TRBD1 might be the D (6 bases). The receptor was isolated from an adult with an advanced solid tumor such as melanoma, head and neck, liver or kidney cancer. The CDR3 DNA is TGCGCCAGCAGCGCCAGGGACATGAACACTGAAGCTTTCTTT. This gives the protein CASSARDMNTEAFF.